This passage covers 10 T cell receptor beta chains from one sample sequenced in a study of CD8 T cells in ankylosing spondylitis (dated by TCRdb to the late 2010s). Library construction relied on 5' RACE. The sample was run on an Illumina HiSeq 2500. TCRdb trimmed public reads at Q25 via fastp, called clones via MiXCR and kept in-frame beta chains. Entries are consolidated by CDR3 protein sequence, retaining the most common genes and DNA. Within this sample are 380,000 or so distinct CDR3 sequences, with roughly 20% of them counted one time only. Over 10% of the sample rests with the top ten. Sequencing input: blood, either unsorted or a sorted T cell fraction (not recorded which). The receptors derive from a male donor with ankylosing spondylitis or in good health (not recorded which).

The J gene is TRBJ1-1, the V gene TRBV3-1; D is possibly TRBD1 (6 bases). With 4 bases removed from V and 6 bases from J, the gap between germline ends came to 18 bases. Germline V gives CDR1 LGHDT, CDR2 YNNKEL (reference sequence). The CDR3 is made up of 15 amino acids. CDR3 residues: CASSRRITGSPEAFF. The CDR3, as DNA: TGTGCCAGCAGCCGACGGATTACAGGGTCCCCTGAAGCTTTCTTT.

This clonotype was counted a few times. The chain couples TRBV19 to TRBJ1-1; D is unresolved. Germline V gene lookup returns CDR1 LNHDA and CDR2 SQIVND (reference sequence). The CDR3 runs 15 residues. Trimming took 5 bases from V and 5 from J, leaving 18 bases between them. The DNA for the CDR3 is TGTGCCAGTAGTCCTGCTGTCGGGGTTCTGACTGAAGCTTTCTTT. It yields the protein CASSPAVGVLTEAFF.

V usage is TRBV5-8 and J usage is TRBJ2-7; D is uncertain. Trimming removed 4 bases from V and 6 bases from J, with 8 bases in between. This CDR3 spans 11 amino acids. CDR1 and CDR2 from the germline V gene are SGHTS and YDEGEE. This CDR3 is CASSPYGEQYF. CDR3 coding DNA: TGTGCCAGCAGCCCCTACGGCGAGCAGTACTTC.

The rearrangement uses TRBV12-3 or TRBV12-4 and TRBJ2-5; D is undetermined. CDR3 length equals 12 residues. V was clipped by 6 bases and J by 9 bases, with 14 bases between them. The CDR3 DNA reads as TGTGCCAGCAGCTCCCGGTTCGAGGCCCAGTACTTC. This codes for CASSSRFEAQYF.

V usage is TRBV12-3 or TRBV12-4 and J usage is TRBJ2-1; D is uncertain. The CDR3 totals 13 residues. V lost 1 base and J 3 bases, leaving 4 bases between the germline ends. CDR3 sequence reads: CASSLVVYNEQFF. CDR3 nucleotides: TGTGCCAGCAGTTTAGTAGTCTACAATGAGCAGTTCTTC.

This clonotype has only a few counts. This rearrangement joins TRBV29-1 to TRBJ2-7; D is tentatively TRBD1 or TRBD2 (5 bases each). From germline, CDR1 is SQVTM and CDR2 ANQGSEA. The CDR3 consists of 12 residues. Between the trimmed V and J ends, which lost 7 bases and 2 bases, there was a span of 12 bases. CDR3 loop: CSAGAGTYEQYF. The CDR3 coding sequence is TGCAGCGCCGGGGCAGGAACCTACGAGCAGTACTTC.

This clonotype has only a few counts. The J gene is TRBJ2-5, the V gene TRBV19; D is possibly TRBD2 (5 bases). Looked up from germline, CDR1 is LNHDA and CDR2 is SQIVND (reference sequence). The length of the CDR3 is 15 residues. V lost 0 bases and J 5 bases, leaving 13 bases between the germline ends. CDR3 nucleotide sequence: TGTGCCAGTAGTATAGATTCCCGGAGGAGGGAGACCCAGTACTTC. Amino acid sequence: CASSIDSRRRETQYF.

J is TRBJ1-1 and V is TRBV7-9; D ambiguous. Germline CDR1 and CDR2: SEHNR and FQNEAQ (reference sequence). The CDR3 has 14 residues. V was shortened by 5 bases and J by 4 bases, with 14 bases between the two germline ends. The CDR3 sequence: CASSNRDEFTEAFF. Written as DNA, the CDR3 is TGTGCCAGCAGCAACCGAGACGAATTCACTGAAGCTTTCTTT.

CDR3 sequence reads: CSVESGNYEQYF. The DNA for the CDR3 is TGCAGCGTTGAATCTGGTAACTACGAGCAGTACTTC. The gene calls are TRBV29-1 and TRBJ2-7; D not certain. Per the germline V gene, CDR1 is SQVTM and CDR2 is ANQGSEA. V dropped 2 bases and J dropped 3 bases, with 8 bases sitting between them. The length of the CDR3 is 12 residues.

This clonotype was observed a handful of times. This chain uses TRBV5-6 with TRBJ1-5; 7 nucleotides line up with TRBD1. The CDR3 length is 15 residues. Trimming removed 4 bases from V and 0 bases from J; junction bases left unmatched: 4. Looked up from germline, CDR1 is SGHDT and CDR2 is YYEEEE. The CDR3 is CASSLTGYSNQPQHF. For the CDR3, the DNA is TGTGCCAGCAGCCTGACAGGGTATAGCAATCAGCCCCAGCATTTT.